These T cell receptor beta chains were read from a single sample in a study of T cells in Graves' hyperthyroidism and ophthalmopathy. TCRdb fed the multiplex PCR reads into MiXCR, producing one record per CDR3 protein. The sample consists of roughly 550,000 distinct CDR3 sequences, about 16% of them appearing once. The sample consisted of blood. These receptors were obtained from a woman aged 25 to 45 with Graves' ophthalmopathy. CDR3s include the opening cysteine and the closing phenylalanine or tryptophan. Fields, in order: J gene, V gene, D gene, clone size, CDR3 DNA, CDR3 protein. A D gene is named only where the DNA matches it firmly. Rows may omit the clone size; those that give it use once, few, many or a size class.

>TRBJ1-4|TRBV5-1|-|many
TGCGCCAGCAGCTTGGGAAGCACTAATGAAAAACTGTTTTTT
CASSLGSTNEKLFF
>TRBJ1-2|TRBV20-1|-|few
TGCAGTGCTGCCCTCAGTGTTTCTAACTATGGCTACACCTTC
CSAALSVSNYGYTF
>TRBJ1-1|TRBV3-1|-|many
TGTGCCAGCAGCCCGTCCGCAGTAGGGGTTACAGGTAGAGCTTTCTTT
CASSPSAVGVTGRAFF
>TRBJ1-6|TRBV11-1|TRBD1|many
TGTGCCAGCAGCTTAACGGGACAGCCCGATTCACCCCTCCACTTT
CASSLTGQPDSPLHF
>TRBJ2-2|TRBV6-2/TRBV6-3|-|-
TGTGCCAGCACCACGGCCCGGGGATCGGGCACCGGGGAGCTGTTTTTT
CASTTARGSGTGELFF
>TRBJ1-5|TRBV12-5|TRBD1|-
TGTGCTAGTGGTCCACTGGGACAGGAGGCGAGTCAGCCCCAGCATTTT
CASGPLGQEASQPQHF
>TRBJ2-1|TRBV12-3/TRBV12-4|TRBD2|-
TGTGCCAGCGGACGGACTAGCGGGAGAAATGAGCAGTTCTTC
CASGRTSGRNEQFF
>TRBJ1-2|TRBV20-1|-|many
TGCAGTGCTCCGGACCCCCTCCCTGCCTATGGCTACACCTTC
CSAPDPLPAYGYTF
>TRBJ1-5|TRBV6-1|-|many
TGTGCCAGCAGTCCAGCTCGCTTGCAGCCCCAGCATTTT
CASSPARLQPQHF
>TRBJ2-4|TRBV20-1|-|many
TGCAGTGCTAGAGATTCGGTCGGCAAAAACATTCAGTACTTC
CSARDSVGKNIQYF
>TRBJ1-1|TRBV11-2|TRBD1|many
TGTGCCAGCAGCCCGAGTGACAGGGCGGCTTTCTTT
CASSPSDRAAFF
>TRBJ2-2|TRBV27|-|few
TGTGCCAGCAGTTTATCTTATGGGAAAGGGGCGGAAGACACCGGGGAGCTGTTTTTT
CASSLSYGKGAEDTGELFF
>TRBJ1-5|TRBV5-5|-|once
TGTGCCAGCACCTTATCCCGGGCTGGGAATATGAATAGCAATCAGCCCCAGCATTTT
CASTLSRAGNMNSNQPQHF
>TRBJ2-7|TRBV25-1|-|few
TGTGCCAGCAGTGCACAGGAGCAGTACTTC
CASSAQEQYF
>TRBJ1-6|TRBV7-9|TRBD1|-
TGTGCCAGCGGACAAGTGACAGGGACTGGGAATTCACCCCTCCACTTT
CASGQVTGTGNSPLHF
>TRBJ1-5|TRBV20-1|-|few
TGCAGTGCTAGAGATATCAATGGGCACGGGAGCAATCAGCCCCAGCATTTT
CSARDINGHGSNQPQHF